What follows is one T cell receptor (beta chain) and its context. Antigen unknown. Patients chosen for sequencing had shown CD8+CD57+ cell expansion by flow cytometry. The CDR3 totals 8 residues. CDR1 and CDR2 from the germline V gene are SGDLS and YYNGEE. The ends were cut back, 7 bases at V and 14 bases at J, with 9 bases in the middle. This specimen comes from a study of CD8+CD57+ T cells in acquired aplastic anemia. Study summary: Each DNA sample taken from sorted CD4+ and CD8+ cells came to approximately 3 ug on average. Study-level points and caveats: About 27 shared CD8+ CDR3s appeared highly expressed within patients' immunodominant clones.

The template for TCR beta VDJ and CDR3 sequence profiling was genomic DNA. Each CDR3 protein is one row after TCRdb ran MiXCR on the reads. This sample carries about 160,000 distinct CDR3 sequences, about 64% of them seen once, and the ten largest clones take approximately 42%. The chain joins TRBV9 to TRBJ1-2, with D perhaps matching TRBD1 (5 bases). The receptor's source is a human donor with aplastic anemia. The source material was sorted CD4+, CD8+, or CD8+CD57+ T cells (not recorded which) from PBMCs. CDR3 sequence: CASARGTF. In DNA form, the CDR3 reads TGTGCCAGCGCTAGGGGTACCTTC.